Listed below are T cell receptor beta chains from one sample, sequenced in a study of blood T cells in healthy people across ages. TCRdb recomputed calls from the 5' RACE reads with MiXCR, one row per CDR3 protein. The repertoire holds over a million distinct CDR3 sequences, with more than 35% as singletons. The sequencing input was blood. These receptors all stem from an older woman in good health. Both conserved end residues are part of each CDR3. The D gene is left open where the match is weak. Only part of the rows carry a size: once, few, many, or a class if the clone is expanded.

j_call clone_size v_call d_call cdr3_nt cdr3_aa
TRBJ2-1 - TRBV6-5 - TGTGCCAGCAGCAATGAGTTTAAGCAGTTCTTC CASSNEFKQFF
TRBJ2-7 many TRBV12-3/TRBV12-4 - TGTGCCAGCGGCAACTACGAGCAGTACTTC CASGNYEQYF
TRBJ2-4 - TRBV3-1 - TGTGCCAGCAGCCAAGCAGGGGCCAACATTCAGTACTTC CASSQAGANIQYF
TRBJ2-7 - TRBV20-1 - TGCAGTGCACATCTTAGCGGAAGGACTTACAATGAGCAGTACTTC CSAHLSGRTYNEQYF
TRBJ2-7 - TRBV3-1 TRBD1 TGTGCCAGCAGCCAAGGCGGACAGGGAGAGCAGTACTTC CASSQGGQGEQYF
TRBJ2-1 - TRBV7-3 TRBD2 TGTGCCAGCAGCCCCGGGACTAGCGTTCCGTTCTTC CASSPGTSVPFF
TRBJ2-4 many TRBV5-1 - TGCGCCAGCAGCTTGGAAGGGACTCTAGCCAAAAACATTCAGTACTTC CASSLEGTLAKNIQYF
TRBJ1-5 few TRBV6-1 - TGTGCCAGCAGTGAGATTTATTCTGTCAATCAGCCCCAGCATTTT CASSEIYSVNQPQHF
TRBJ2-3 - TRBV20-1 TRBD2 TGCAGTGCTAGACCCTCCGCGTTAGCGGGAGGCCCACTAAGCACAGATACGCAGTATTTT CSARPSALAGGPLSTDTQYF
TRBJ2-3 - TRBV29-1 - TGCAGCGTTGCGACTTCCCTGGATACGCAGTATTTT CSVATSLDTQYF
TRBJ2-1 once TRBV20-1 TRBD2 TGCAGTGCTAGATCGGGTAGCGGGAGTCTCCACAATGAGCAGTTCTTC CSARSGSGSLHNEQFF
TRBJ2-3 few TRBV5-1 TRBD2 TGCGCCAGCAGGGTAGCGGGAGTGGATACGCAGTATTTT CASRVAGVDTQYF